The T cell receptor beta chain described here comes from a study of shared clonotypes between healthy human individuals. Points from the study as a whole: Clonotypes shared by all four donors outscored non-shared clonotypes in generation probability. Collection of samples was limited to blood; tissue repertoires likely differ. A handful of donors shared about 5% of their naive CD4 clonotypes.

Naivety among CD8 cells was defined by CD45RO negativity and positive CCR7 selection, thereby excluding terminally differentiated effector memory CD45RA+ cells. Germline V lookup: CDR1 SGHNT, CDR2 YENEEA. This CDR3 has 14 residues. V lost 5 bases and J lost 10, with 18 bases in between. Notes on this clone: What it recognizes is unknown.

Method: immunoSEQ multiplex PCR; TCRdb's copy keeps in-frame clones and lacks some. The data show some 2,100,000 clones, approximately 94% seen once. Sequenced sample: naive CD8+ T cells from PBMCs. The clonotype was recovered from a man between 18 and 35 years old in good health. Some clones in this sample may be carry-over from other donors' samples. This chain joins TRBV11-3 and TRBJ2-1, with D uncertain. The DNA for the CDR3 is TGTGCCAGCAGCGCCGGTCCCGGAGTCCTCGAGCAGTTCTTC. Translation gives CASSAGPGVLEQFF.